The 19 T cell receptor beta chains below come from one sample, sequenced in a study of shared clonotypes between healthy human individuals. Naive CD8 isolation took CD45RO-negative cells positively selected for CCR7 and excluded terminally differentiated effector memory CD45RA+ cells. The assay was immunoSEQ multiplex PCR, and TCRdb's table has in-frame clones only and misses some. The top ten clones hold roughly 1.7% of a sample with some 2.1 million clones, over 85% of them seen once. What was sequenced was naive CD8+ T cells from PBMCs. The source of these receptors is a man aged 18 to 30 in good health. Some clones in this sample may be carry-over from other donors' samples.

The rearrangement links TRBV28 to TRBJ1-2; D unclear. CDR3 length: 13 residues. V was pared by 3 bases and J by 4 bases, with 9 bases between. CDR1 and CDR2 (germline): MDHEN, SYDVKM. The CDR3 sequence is CASSLTASYGYTF. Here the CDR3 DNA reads TGTGCCAGCAGTTTGACCGCGTCCTATGGCTACACCTTC.

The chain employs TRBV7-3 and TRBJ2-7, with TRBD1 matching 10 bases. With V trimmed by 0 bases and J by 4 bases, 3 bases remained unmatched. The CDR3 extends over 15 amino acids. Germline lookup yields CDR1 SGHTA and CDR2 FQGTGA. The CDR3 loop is CASSLTGDRGYEQYF. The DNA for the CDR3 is TGTGCCAGCAGCTTAACTGGGGACAGGGGATACGAGCAGTACTTC. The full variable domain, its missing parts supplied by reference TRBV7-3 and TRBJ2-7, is GAGVSQTPSNKVTEKGKYVELRCDPISGHTALYWYRQSLGQGPEFLIYFQGTGAADDSGLPNDRFFAVRPEGSVSTLKIQRTERGDSAVYLCASSLTGDRGYEQYFGPGTRLTVT.

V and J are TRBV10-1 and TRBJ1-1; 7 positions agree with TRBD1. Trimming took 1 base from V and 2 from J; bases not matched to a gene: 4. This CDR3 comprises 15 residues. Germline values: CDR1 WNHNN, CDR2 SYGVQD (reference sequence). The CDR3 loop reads CASSELRGLNTEAFF. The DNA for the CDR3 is TGCGCCAGCAGTGAGTTGAGGGGGCTAAACACTGAAGCTTTCTTT.

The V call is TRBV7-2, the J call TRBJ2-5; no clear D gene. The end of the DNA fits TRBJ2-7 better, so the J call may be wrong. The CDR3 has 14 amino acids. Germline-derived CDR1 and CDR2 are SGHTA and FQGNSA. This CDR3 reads CASSLAGVHYEQYF. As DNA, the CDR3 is TGTGCCAGCAGCTTAGCTGGGGTGCACTACGAGCAGTACTTC.

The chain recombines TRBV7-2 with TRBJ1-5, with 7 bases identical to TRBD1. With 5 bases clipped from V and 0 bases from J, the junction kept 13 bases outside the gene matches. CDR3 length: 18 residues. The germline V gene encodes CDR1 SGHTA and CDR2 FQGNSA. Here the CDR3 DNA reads TGTGCCAGCAGCCCTCTCCCGGGACAGAAGGATAGCAATCAGCCCCAGCATTTT. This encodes CASSPLPGQKDSNQPQHF.

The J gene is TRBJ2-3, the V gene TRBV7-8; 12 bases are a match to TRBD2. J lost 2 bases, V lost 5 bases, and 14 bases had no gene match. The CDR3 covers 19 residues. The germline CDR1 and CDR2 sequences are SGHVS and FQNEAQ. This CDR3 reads CASSPILAGGPSHTDTQYF. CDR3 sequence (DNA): TGTGCCAGCAGCCCCATACTAGCGGGAGGACCATCTCACACAGATACGCAGTATTTT.

CDR3 protein: CASSFRGPSSYNEQFF. CDR3 nucleotides: TGTGCCAGCAGCTTCCGGGGACCCAGCTCCTACAATGAGCAGTTCTTC. V gene TRBV11-2 combines with J gene TRBJ2-1; D is tentatively TRBD1 or TRBD2 (5 bases each). The CDR3 contains 16 residues. Deletions cut 3 bases from V and 0 bases from J, with 12 bases between. Germline CDR1 is SGHAT and CDR2 is FQNNGV.

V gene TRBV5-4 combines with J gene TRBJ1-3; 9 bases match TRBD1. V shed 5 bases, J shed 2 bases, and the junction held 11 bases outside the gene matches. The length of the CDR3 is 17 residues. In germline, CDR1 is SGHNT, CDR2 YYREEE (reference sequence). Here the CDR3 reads CASSPGQGFSAGNTIYF. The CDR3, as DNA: TGTGCCAGCAGTCCCGGACAGGGGTTCTCGGCTGGAAACACCATATATTTT.

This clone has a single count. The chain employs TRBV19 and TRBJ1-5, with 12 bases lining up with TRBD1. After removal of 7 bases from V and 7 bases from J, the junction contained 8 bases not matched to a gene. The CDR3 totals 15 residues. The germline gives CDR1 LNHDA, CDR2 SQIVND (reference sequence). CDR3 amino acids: CASNRDRGLEQPQHF. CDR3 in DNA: TGTGCCAGTAACAGGGACAGGGGGCTAGAACAGCCCCAGCATTTT.

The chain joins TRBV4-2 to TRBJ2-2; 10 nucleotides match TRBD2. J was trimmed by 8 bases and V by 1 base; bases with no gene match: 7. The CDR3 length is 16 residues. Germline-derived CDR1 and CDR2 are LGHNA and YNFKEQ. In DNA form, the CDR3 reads TGTGCCAGCAGCCAAGCCGGTCTAGCGGGAGCTGGGGAGCTGTTTTTT. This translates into CASSQAGLAGAGELFF.

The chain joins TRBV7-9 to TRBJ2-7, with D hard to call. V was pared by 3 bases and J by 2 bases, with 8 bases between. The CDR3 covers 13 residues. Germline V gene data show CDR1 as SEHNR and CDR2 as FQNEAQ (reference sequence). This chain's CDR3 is CASSFPDAYEQYF. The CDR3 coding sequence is TGTGCCAGCAGCTTCCCGGATGCCTACGAGCAGTACTTC.

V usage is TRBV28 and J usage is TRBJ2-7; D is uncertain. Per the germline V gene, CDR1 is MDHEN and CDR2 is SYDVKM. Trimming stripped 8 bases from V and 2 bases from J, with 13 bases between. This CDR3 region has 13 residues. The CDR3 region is CASSFTVTYEQYF. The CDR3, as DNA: TGTGCCAGCTCTTTTACGGTTACCTACGAGCAGTACTTC.

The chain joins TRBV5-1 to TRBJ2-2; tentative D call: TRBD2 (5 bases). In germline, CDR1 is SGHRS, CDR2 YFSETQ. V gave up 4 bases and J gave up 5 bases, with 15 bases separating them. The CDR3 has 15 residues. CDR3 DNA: TGCGCCAGCAGCCTTGTCGGGATTGGGACCGGGGAGCTGTTTTTT. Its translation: CASSLVGIGTGELFF.

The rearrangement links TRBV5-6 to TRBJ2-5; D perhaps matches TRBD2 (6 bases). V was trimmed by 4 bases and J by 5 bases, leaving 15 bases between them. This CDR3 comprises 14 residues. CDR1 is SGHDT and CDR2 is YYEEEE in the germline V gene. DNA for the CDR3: TGTGCCAGCAGCGTTGGATCGGGGGTGGAGACCCAGTACTTC. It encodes CASSVGSGVETQYF.

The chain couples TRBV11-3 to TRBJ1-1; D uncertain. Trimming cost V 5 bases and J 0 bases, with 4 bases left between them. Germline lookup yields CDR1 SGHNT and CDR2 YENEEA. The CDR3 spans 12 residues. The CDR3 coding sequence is TGTGCCAGCAGCGGGGTGAACACTGAAGCTTTCTTT. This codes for CASSGVNTEAFF.

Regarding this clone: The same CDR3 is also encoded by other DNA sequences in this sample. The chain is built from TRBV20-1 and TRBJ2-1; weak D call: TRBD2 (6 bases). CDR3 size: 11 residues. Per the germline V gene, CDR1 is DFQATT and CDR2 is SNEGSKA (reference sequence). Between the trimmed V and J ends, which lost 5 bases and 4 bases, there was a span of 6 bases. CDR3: CSAGGYNEQFF. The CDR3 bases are TGCAGTGCTGGGGGGTACAATGAGCAGTTCTTC.

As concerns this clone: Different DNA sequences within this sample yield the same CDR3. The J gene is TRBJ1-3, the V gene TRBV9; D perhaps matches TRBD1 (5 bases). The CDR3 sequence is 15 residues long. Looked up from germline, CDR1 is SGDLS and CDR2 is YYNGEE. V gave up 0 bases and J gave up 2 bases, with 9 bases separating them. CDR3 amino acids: CASSVVGRAGNTIYF. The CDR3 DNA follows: TGTGCCAGCAGCGTAGTGGGGCGAGCTGGAAACACCATATATTTT.

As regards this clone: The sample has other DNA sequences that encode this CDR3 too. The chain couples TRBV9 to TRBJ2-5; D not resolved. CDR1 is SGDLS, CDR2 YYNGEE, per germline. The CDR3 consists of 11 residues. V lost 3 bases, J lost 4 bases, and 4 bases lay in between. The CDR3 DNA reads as TGTGCCAGCAGCGACGGAGAGACCCAGTACTTC. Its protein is CASSDGETQYF.

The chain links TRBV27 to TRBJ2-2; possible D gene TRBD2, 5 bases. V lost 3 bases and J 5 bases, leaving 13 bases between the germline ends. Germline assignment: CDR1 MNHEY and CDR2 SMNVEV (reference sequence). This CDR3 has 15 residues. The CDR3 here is CASSFGGSETGELFF. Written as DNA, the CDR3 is TGTGCCAGCAGTTTTGGTGGGAGCGAGACCGGGGAGCTGTTTTTT.